This T cell receptor beta chain was observed in a study of blood T cell repertoires in COVID-19. Study-wide background: PBMCs, B-cell-depleted T cells, or T cells were the source of the cDNA or gDNA that made up the material.

The method was immunoSEQ multiplex PCR; TCRdb's version includes in-frame clones alone and lacks a portion of them. The table lists some 130,000 clones, 75% to 90% of them singletons. V lost 10 bases, J lost 6 bases, and 6 bases lay in between. The CDR3 is 10 residues long. Germline CDR1 LNHDA, CDR2 SQIVND (reference sequence). Source material: peripheral blood. This TCR derives from a man in his fifties or sixties with active or convalescent COVID-19. This chain uses TRBV19 with TRBJ2-2, with no clear D. The CDR3 protein is CATSAGELFF. Here the CDR3 DNA reads TGTGCCACTTCAGCCGGGGAGCTGTTTTTT.